The T cell receptor (beta chain) under discussion was sequenced for a study of T cell repertoires in cytomegalovirus infection (dated by TCRdb to between 2017 and 2020). Describing the broader study: The peptide stimulations were aimed at well-studied HLA-B-restricted epitopes as well as recently identified HLA-C-restricted CMV epitopes, whose presentation resists viral immunomodulation. Because public TCR beta signatures pointed to carriage of CMV infection together with the matching HLA type, the HLA type of each donor mattered for the analysis. Here is what the overall study found, with its caveats: In the ex vivo response, HLA-C-restricted CMV-specific TCR beta clonotypes were dominant, and in two of eight donors the single most frequent clonotype came from this HLA-C-restricted group. In both this cohort and an independent roughly 350-donor cohort, the cumulative frequency of public TCR beta family members distinguished carriers of CMV infection plus the relevant HLA type.

A single count supports this clonotype. Its antigen is unknown. No quality values exist for individual bases; no much larger clone is one base distant. Weak support is all one read offers. TCRdb shows the sequencer as Illumina HiSeq 1500. The public reads were quality trimmed at Q25 with fastp and then assembled into clones with MiXCR by TCRdb, keeping productive beta chains. Duplicate CDR3 protein sequences are folded into a single record with the most common DNA and genes. The sample has 700,000 to 900,000 distinct CDR3 sequences on record, 25% to 35% of them singletons. Of the sample, 10% to 15% is held by the ten largest clones. V loses 3 bases, J loses 1 base, and the germline ends lie 16 bases apart. The CDR3 contains 16 residues, cysteine and phenylalanine counted. Only the CDR3 DNA stays, 48 bases, in frame from base 1. The germline V gene gives CDR1 as SGHVT and CDR2 as SQSDAQ. The treatment or condition label, as the study defines it: in vitro stimulation with specific CMV peptide epitopes to enrich CMV-specific T cells.

This chain is built from TRBV7-4 and TRBJ2-7, with the D gene tentatively TRBD1 or TRBD2, based on 7 matching bases in each. Sample: cultured CD8+ T cells from PBMCs, taken from culture after CMV antigen stimulation. This TCR was recovered from a human donor in good health (CMV status not recorded). Some clones in this sample may be carry-over from other donors' samples. The CDR3 region has the sequence CASSFTWGGQSYEQYF. In nucleotides, the sequence is TGTGCCAGCAGCTTCACGTGGGGGGGACAGTCCTACGAGCAGTACTTC.